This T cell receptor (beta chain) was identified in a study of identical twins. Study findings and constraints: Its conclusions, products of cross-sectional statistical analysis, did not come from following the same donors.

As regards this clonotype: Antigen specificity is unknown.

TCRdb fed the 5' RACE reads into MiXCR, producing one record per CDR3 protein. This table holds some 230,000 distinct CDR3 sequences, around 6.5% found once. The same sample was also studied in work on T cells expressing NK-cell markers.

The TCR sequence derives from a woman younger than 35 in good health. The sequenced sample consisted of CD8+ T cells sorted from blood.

The CDR3 region is CASSLPQGDEQFF. In DNA form, the CDR3 reads TGTGCCAGCAGCTTACCCCAGGGTGATGAGCAGTTCTTC. The chain employs TRBV7-9 and TRBJ2-1; D is perhaps TRBD1 (5 bases). CDR1 is SEHNR and CDR2 is FQNEAQ in the germline V gene (reference sequence). V was cut by 2 bases and J by 8 bases, with 10 bases left in between. This CDR3 region has 13 residues.